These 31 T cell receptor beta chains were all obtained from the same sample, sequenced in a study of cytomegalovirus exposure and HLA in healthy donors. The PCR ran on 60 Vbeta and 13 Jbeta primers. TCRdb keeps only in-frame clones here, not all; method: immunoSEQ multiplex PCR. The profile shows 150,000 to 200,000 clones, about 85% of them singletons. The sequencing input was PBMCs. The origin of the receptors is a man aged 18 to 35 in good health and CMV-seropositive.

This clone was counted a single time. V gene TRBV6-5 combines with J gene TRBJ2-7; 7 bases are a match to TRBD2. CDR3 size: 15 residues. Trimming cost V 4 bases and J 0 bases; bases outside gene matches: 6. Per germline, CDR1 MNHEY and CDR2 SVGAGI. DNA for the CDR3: TGTGCCAGCAGTTCTTCCGGGGGGACCTCCTACGAGCAGTACTTC. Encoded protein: CASSSSGGTSYEQYF.

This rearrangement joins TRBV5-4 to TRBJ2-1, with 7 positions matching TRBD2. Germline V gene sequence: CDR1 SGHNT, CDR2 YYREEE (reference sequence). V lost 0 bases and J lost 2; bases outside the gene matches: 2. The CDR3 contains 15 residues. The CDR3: CASSLDAGAYNEQFF. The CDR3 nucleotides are TGTGCCAGCAGCTTGGATGCGGGGGCCTACAATGAGCAGTTCTTC.

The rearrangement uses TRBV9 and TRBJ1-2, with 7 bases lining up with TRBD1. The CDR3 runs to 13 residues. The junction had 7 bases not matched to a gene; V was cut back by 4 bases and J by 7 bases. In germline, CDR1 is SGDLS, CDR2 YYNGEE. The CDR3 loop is CASSSTGAGGYTF. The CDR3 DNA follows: TGTGCCAGCAGCTCCACAGGGGCGGGTGGCTACACCTTC.

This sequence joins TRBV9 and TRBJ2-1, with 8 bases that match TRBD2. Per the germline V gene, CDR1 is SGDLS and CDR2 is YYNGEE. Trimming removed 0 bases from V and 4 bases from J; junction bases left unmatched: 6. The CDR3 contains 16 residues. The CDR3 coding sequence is TGTGCCAGCAGCGTAGAACGCGGGGGGCTTTACAATGAGCAGTTCTTC. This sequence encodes CASSVERGGLYNEQFF.

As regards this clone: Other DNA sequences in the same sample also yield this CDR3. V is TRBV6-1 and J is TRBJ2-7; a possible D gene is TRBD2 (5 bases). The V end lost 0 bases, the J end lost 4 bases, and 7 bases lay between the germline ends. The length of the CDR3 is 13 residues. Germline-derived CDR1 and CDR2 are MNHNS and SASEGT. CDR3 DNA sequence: TGTGCCAGCAGTGAAGCGGCGGGTTACGAGCAGTACTTC. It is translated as CASSEAAGYEQYF.

CDR3 loop: CASSLWGAGELFF. DNA for the CDR3: TGTGCCAGCAGTTTATGGGGGGCCGGGGAGCTGTTTTTT. The chain has TRBV27 and TRBJ2-2; possible D gene TRBD2, 6 bases. The CDR3 is 13 amino acids. V was clipped by 1 base and J by 6 bases, with 6 bases between them. The germline V gene has CDR1 MNHEY and CDR2 SMNVEV (reference sequence).

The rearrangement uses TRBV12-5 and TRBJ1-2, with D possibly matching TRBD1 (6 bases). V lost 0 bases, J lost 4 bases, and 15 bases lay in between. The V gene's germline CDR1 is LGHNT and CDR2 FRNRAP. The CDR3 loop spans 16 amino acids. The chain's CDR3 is CASGLVLEGRGYGYTF. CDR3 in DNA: TGTGCTAGTGGTTTGGTCCTTGAAGGCAGGGGCTATGGCTACACCTTC.

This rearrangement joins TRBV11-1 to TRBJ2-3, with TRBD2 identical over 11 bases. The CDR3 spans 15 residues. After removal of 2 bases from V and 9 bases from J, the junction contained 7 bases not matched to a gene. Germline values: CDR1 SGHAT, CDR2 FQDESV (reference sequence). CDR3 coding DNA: TGTGCCAGCAGCTTACTAGCGGGGGGTCCGGAGACGCAGTATTTT. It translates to CASSLLAGGPETQYF.

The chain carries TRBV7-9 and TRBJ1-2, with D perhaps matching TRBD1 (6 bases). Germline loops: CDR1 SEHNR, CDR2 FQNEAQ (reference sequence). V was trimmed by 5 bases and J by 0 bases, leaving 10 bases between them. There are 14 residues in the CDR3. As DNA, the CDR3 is TGTGCCAGCAGCGGCGCAGGGGCTAACTATGGCTACACCTTC. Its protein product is CASSGAGANYGYTF. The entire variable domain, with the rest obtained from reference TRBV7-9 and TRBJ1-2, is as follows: DTGVSQNPRHKITKRGQNVTFRCDPISEHNRLYWYRQTLGQGPEFLTYFQNEAQLEKSRLLSDRFSAERPKGSFSTLEIQRTEQGDSAMYLCASSGAGANYGYTFGSGTRLTVV.

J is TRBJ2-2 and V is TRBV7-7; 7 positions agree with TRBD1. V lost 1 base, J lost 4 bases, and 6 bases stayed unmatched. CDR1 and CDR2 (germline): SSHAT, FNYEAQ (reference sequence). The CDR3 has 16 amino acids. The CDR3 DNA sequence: TGTGCCAGCAGCTTAGAAGGGGGCGCGGGCACCGGGGAGCTGTTTTTT. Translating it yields CASSLEGGAGTGELFF.

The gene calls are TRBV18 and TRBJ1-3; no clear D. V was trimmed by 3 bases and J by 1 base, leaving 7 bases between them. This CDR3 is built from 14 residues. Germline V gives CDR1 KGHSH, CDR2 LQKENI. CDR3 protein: CASSPPGSGNTIYF. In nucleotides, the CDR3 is TGTGCCAGCTCACCTCCCGGGTCTGGAAACACCATATATTTT.

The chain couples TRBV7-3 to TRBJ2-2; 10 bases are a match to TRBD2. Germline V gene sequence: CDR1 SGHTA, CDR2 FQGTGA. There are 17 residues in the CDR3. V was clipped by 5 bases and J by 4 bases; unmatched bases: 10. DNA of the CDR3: TGTGCCAGCAGCGAAAGGGAACTAGCGGGGCGCACCGGGGAGCTGTTTTTT. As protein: CASSERELAGRTGELFF.

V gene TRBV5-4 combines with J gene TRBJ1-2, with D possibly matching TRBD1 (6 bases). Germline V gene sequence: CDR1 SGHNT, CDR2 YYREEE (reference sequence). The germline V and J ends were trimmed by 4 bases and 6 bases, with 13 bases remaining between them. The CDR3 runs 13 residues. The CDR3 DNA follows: TGTGCCAGCAGCATGGGCAGGGGAGATGGCTACACCTTC. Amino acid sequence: CASSMGRGDGYTF.

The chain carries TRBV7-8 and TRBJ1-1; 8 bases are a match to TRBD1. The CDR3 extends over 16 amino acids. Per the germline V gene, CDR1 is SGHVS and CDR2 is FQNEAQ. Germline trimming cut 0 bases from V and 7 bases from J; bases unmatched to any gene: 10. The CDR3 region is CASSLAFGRGRGEAFF. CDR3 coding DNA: TGTGCCAGCAGCTTAGCGTTCGGCAGGGGGCGTGGTGAAGCTTTCTTT.

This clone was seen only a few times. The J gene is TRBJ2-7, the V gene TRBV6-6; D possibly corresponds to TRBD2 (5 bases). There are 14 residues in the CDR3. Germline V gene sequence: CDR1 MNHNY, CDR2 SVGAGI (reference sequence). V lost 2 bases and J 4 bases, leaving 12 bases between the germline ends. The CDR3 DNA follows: TGTGCCAGCAGTTACGAGGGCATAGGATACGAGCAGTACTTC. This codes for CASSYEGIGYEQYF.

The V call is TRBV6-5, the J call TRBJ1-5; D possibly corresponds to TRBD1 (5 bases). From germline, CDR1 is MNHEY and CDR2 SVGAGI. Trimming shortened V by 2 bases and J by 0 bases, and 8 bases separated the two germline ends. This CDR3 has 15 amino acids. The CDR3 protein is CASSYDRDSNQPQHF. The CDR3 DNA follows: TGTGCCAGCAGTTACGACAGAGATAGCAATCAGCCCCAGCATTTT.

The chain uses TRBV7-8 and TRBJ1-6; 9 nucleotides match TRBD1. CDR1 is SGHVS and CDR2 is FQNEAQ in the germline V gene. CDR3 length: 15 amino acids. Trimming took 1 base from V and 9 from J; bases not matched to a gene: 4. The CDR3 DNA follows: TGTGCCAGCAGCTTAGTTCTGGGACAGGGTTCACCCCTCCACTTT. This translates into CASSLVLGQGSPLHF.

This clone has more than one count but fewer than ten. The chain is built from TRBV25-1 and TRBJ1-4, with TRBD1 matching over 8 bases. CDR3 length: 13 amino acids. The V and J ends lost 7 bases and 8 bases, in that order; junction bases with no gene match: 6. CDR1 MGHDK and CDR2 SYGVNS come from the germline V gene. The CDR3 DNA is TGTGCCAGCATCGGGACAGGTCGGGAAAAACTGTTTTTT. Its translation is CASIGTGREKLFF.

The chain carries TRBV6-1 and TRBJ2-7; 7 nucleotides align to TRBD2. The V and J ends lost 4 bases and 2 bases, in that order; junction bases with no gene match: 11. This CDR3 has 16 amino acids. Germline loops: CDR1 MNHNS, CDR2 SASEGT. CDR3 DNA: TGTGCCAGCAGTGCCCGCGGGGAGGGAGTCCCCTACGAGCAGTACTTC. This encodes CASSARGEGVPYEQYF.

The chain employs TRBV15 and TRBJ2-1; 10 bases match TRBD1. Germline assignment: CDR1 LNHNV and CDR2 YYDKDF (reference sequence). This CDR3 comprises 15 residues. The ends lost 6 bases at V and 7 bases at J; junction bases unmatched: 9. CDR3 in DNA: TGTGCCACCAGTGTTAGGGGACAGGGGAGAAATGAGCAGTTCTTC. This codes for CATSVRGQGRNEQFF.

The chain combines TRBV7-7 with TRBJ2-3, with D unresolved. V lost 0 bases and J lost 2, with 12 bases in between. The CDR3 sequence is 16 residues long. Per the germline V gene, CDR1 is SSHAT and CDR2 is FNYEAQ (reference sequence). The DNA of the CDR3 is TGTGCCAGCAGCTTAGCTGTGAACGGAGACACAGATACGCAGTATTTT. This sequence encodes CASSLAVNGDTDTQYF.

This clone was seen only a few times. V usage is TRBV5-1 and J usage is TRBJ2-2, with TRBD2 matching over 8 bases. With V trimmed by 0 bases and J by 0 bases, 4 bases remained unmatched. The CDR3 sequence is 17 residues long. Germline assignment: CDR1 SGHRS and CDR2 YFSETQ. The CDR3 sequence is CASSLARGGPNTGELFF. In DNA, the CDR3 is TGCGCCAGCAGCTTGGCTCGGGGGGGACCGAACACCGGGGAGCTGTTTTTT.

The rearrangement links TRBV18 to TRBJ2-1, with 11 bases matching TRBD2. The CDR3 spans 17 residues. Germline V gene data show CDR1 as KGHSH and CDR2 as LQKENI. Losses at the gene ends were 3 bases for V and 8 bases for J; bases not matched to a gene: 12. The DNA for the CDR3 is TGTGCCAGCTCACCGGATGTAGCGGGGGGGCCCAGGGATGAGCAGTTCTTC. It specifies CASSPDVAGGPRDEQFF.

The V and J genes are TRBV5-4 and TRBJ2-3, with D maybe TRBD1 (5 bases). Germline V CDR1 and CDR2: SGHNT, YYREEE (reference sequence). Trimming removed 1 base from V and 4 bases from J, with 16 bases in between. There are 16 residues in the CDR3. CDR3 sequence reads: CASSLLGGALSDTQYF. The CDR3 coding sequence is TGTGCCAGCAGCTTGCTCGGTGGGGCTTTATCAGATACGCAGTATTTT.

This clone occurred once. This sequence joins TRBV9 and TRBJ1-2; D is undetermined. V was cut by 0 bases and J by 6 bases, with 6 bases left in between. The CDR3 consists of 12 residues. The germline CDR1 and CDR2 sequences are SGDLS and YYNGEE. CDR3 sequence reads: CASSVETNGYTF. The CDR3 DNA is TGTGCCAGCAGCGTAGAGACAAATGGCTACACCTTC.

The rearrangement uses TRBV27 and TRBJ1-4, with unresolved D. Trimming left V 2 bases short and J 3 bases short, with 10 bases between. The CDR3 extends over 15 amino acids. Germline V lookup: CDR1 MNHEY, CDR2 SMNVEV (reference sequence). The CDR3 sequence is CASSLMSGPNEKLFF. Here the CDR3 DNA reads TGTGCCAGCAGTTTAATGAGCGGACCTAATGAAAAACTGTTTTTT.

Written as DNA, the CDR3 is TGTGCCAGCAGTTACCCTACGACGGGAACCGGGGAGCTGTTTTTT. Residues: CASSYPTTGTGELFF. The rearrangement links TRBV6-5 to TRBJ2-2; weak D call: TRBD2 (5 bases). The CDR3 loop spans 15 amino acids. The germline V gene encodes CDR1 MNHEY and CDR2 SVGAGI. The germline V and J ends were trimmed by 2 bases and 5 bases, with 12 bases remaining between them.

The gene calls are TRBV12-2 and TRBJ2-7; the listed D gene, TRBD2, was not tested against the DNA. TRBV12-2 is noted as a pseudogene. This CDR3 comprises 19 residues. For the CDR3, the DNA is TGTGCAAGTCGCTTAGAAGGGCGGACTAGCGGGGGGCCTAACTACGAGCAGTACTTC. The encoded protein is CASRLEGRTSGGPNYEQYF.

In DNA, the CDR3 is TGTGCCAGTAGTGGATACGGGACAGGGGGATCCTACGAGCAGTACTTC. Encoded protein: CASSGYGTGGSYEQYF. The rearrangement links TRBV19 to TRBJ2-7; 11 bases agree with TRBD1. The CDR3 has 16 amino acids. Germline CDR1 is LNHDA and CDR2 is SQIVND (reference sequence). V lost 5 bases, J lost 1 base, and 7 bases stayed unmatched.

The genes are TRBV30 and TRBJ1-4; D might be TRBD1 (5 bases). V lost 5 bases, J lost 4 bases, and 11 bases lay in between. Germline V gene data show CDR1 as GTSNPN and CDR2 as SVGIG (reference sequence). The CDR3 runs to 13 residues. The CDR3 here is CAWQTGVNEKLFF. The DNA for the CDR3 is TGTGCCTGGCAAACAGGTGTTAATGAAAAACTGTTTTTT.

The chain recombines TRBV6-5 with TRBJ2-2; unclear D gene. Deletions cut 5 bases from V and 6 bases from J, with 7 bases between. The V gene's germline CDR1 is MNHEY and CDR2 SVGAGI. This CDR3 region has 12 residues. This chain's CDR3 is CASSPGSGELFF. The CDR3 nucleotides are TGTGCCAGCAGTCCAGGATCCGGGGAGCTGTTTTTT.